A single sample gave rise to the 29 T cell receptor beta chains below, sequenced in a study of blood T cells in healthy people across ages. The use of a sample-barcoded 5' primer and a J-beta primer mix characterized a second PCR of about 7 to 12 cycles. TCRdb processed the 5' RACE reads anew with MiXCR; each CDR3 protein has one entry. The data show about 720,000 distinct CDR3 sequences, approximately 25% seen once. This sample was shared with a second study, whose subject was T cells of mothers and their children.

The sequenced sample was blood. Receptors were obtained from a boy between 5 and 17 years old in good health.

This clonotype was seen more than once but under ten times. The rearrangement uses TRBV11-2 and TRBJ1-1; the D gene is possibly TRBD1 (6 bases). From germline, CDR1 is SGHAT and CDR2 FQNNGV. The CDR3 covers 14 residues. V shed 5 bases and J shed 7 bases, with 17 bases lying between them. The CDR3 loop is CASSLSWGPGEAFF. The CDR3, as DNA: TGTGCCAGCAGCCTGTCGTGGGGGCCGGGTGAAGCTTTCTTT.

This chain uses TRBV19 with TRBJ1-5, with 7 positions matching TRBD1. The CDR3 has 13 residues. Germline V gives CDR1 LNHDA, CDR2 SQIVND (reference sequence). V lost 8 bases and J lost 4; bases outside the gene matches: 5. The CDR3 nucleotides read TGTGCCAGTGGCCAGGGGGTAAATCAGCCCCAGCATTTT. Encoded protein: CASGQGVNQPQHF.

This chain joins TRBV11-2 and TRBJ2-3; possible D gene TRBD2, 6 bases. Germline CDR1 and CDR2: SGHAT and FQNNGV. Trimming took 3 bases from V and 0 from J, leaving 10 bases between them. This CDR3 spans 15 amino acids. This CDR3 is CASSFRLASTDTQYF. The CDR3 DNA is TGTGCCAGCAGCTTTAGGCTAGCGAGCACAGATACGCAGTATTTT.

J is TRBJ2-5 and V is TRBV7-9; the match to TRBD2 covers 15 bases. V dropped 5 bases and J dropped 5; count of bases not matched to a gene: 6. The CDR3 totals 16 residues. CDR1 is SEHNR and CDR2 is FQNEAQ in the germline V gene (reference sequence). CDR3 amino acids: CASSTSGLAGGETQYF. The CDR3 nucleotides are TGTGCCAGCAGCACCTCCGGACTAGCGGGGGGGGAGACCCAGTACTTC.

CDR3 nucleotide sequence: TGTGCCACCAGTGATGAGGGCTTATGGTATGGCTACACCTTC. Protein sequence: CATSDEGLWYGYTF. The genes are TRBV24-1 and TRBJ1-2; no clear D gene. In germline, CDR1 is KGHDR, CDR2 SFDVKD. The CDR3 totals 14 residues. V dropped 3 bases and J dropped 5 bases, with 12 bases sitting between them.

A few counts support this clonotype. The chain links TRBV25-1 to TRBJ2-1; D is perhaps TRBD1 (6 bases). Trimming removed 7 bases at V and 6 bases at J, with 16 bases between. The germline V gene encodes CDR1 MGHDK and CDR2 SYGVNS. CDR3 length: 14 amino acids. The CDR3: CASMGAPYPNEQFF. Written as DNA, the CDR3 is TGTGCCAGCATGGGGGCTCCCTATCCCAATGAGCAGTTCTTC.

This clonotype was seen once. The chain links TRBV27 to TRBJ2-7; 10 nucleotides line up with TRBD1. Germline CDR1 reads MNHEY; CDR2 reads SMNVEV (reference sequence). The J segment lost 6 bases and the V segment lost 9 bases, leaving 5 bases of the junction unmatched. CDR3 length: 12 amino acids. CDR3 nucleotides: TGTGCCAGTGGGACAGGGGCGCGCGAGCAGTACTTC. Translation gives CASGTGAREQYF.

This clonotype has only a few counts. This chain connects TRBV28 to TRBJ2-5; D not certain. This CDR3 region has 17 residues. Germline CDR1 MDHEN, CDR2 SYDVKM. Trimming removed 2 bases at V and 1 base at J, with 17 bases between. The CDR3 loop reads CASSLNAESSGQETQYF. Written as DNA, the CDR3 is TGTGCCAGCAGTTTAAATGCGGAAAGCTCCGGCCAAGAGACCCAGTACTTC.

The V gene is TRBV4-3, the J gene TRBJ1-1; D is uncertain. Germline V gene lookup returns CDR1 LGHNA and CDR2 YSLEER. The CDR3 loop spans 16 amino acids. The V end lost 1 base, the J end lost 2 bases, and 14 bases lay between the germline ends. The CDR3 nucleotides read TGCGCCAGCAGCCAAGTTCTTTCCCCGACTAACACTGAAGCTTTCTTT. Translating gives CASSQVLSPTNTEAFF.

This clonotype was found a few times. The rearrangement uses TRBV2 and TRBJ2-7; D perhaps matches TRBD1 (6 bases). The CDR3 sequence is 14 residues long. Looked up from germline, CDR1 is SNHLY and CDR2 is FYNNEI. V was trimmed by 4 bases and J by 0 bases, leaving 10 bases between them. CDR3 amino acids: CASSAGTLSYEQYF. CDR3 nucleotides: TGTGCCAGCAGTGCCGGGACACTCTCCTACGAGCAGTACTTC.

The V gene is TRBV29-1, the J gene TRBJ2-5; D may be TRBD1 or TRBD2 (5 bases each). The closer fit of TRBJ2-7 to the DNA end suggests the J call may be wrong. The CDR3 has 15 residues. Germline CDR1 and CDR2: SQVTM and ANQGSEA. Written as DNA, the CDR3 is TGCAGCGTAGCACAGGACCCACGGGGCTCCTACGAGCAGTACTTC. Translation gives CSVAQDPRGSYEQYF.

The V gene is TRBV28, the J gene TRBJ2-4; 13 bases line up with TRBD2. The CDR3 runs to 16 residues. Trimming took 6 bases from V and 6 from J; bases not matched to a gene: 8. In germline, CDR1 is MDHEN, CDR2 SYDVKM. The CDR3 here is CASSYLGLAGRNIQYF. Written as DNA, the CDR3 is TGTGCCAGCAGCTACCTGGGACTAGCGGGACGAAACATTCAGTACTTC.

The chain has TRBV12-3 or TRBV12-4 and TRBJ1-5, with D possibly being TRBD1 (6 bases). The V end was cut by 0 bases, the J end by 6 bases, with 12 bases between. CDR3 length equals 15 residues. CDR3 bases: TGTGCCAGCAGTTTAGCCTCACAGGGACCTCAGCCCCAGCATTTT. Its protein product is CASSLASQGPQPQHF.

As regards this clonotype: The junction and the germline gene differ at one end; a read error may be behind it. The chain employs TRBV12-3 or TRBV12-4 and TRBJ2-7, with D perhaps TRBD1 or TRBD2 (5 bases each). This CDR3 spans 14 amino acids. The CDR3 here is CASSPEGSSYEQCF. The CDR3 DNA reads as TGTGCCAGCAGCCCAGAGGGGAGCTCCTACGAGCAGTGCTTC.

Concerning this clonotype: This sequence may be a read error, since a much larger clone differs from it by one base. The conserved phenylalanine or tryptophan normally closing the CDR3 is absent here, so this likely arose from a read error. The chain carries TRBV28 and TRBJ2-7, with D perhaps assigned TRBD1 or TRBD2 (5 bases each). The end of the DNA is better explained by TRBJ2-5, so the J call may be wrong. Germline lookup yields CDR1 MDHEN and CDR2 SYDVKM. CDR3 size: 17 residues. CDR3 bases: TGTGCCAGCAGTTTCGTATCCCTGGGGGATACTGGAGAGACCCAGTACATC. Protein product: CASSFVSLGDTGETQYI.

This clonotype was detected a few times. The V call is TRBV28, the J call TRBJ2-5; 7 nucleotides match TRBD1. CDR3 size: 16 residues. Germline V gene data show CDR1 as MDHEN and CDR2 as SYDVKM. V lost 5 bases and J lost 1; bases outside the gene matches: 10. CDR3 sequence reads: CASSPQTGIVQETQYF. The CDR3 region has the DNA TGTGCCAGCAGTCCACAGACAGGGATTGTCCAAGAGACCCAGTACTTC.

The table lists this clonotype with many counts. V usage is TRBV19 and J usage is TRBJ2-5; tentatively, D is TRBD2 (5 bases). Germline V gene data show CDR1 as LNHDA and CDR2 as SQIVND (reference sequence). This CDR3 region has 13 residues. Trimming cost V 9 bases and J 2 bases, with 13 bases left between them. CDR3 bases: TGTGCCAGCAGCTCGTCGGGACAAGAGACCCAGTACTTC. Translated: CASSSSGQETQYF.

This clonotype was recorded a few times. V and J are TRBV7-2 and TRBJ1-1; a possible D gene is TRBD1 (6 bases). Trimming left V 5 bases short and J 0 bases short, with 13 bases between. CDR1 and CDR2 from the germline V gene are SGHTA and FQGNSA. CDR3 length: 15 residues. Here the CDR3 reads CASSPPGAMNTEAFF. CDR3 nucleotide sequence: TGTGCCAGCAGCCCGCCAGGGGCGATGAACACTGAAGCTTTCTTT.

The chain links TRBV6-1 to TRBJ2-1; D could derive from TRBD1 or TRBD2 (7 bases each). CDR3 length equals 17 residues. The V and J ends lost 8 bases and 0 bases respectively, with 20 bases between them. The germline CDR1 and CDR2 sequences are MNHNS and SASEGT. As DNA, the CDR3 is TGTGCCAGCCGAAAAGGGGAGGGGGCCCGCTCCTACAATGAGCAGTTCTTC. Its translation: CASRKGEGARSYNEQFF.

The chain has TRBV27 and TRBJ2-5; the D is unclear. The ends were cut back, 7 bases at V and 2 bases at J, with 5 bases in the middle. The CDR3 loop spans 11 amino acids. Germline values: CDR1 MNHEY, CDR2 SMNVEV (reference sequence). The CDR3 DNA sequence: TGTGCCAGCACCGATCAAGAGACCCAGTACTTC. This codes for CASTDQETQYF.

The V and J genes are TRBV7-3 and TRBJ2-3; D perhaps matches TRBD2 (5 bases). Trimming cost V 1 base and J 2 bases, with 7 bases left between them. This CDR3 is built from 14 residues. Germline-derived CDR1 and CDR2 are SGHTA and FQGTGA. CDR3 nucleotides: TGTGCCAGCAGCTTAAGAGGGAACACAGATACGCAGTATTTT. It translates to CASSLRGNTDTQYF.

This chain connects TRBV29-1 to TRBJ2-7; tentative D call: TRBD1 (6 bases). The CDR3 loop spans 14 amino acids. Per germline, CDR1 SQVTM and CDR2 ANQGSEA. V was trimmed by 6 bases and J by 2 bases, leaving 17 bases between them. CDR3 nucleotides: TGCAGCGTGTTGGATTTTGGGGGCACCTACGAGCAGTACTTC. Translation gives CSVLDFGGTYEQYF.

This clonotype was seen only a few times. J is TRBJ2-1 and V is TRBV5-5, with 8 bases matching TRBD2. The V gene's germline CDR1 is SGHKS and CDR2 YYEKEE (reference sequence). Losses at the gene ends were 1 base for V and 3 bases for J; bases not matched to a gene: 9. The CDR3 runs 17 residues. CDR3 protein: CASSLTSGSGDYNEQFF. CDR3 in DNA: TGTGCCAGCAGCTTGACCTCAGGTAGCGGGGACTACAATGAGCAGTTCTTC.

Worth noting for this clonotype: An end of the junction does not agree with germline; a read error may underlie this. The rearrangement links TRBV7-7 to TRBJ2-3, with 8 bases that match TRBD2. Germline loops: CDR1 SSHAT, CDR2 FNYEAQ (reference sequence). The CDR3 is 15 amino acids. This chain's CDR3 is CASSPTGGQTDTQYF. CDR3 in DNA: TGTGCTAGCAGCCCCACGGGGGGGCAGACAGATACGCAGTATTTT.

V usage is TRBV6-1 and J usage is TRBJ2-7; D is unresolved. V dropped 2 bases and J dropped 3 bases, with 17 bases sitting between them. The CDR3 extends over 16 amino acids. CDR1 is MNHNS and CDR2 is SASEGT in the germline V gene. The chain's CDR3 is CASSEKAATTVYEQYF. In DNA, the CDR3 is TGTGCCAGCAGTGAAAAGGCAGCGACAACCGTCTACGAGCAGTACTTC.

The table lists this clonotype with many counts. This chain's CDR3 is CASSWDRNTEAFF. For the CDR3, the DNA is TGTGCCAGCAGTTGGGACAGGAACACTGAAGCTTTCTTT. The gene calls are TRBV5-4 and TRBJ1-1, with 7 bases lining up with TRBD1. This CDR3 has 13 residues. Germline-derived CDR1 and CDR2 are SGHNT and YYREEE (reference sequence). Trimming cost V 5 bases and J 1 base; bases outside gene matches: 2.

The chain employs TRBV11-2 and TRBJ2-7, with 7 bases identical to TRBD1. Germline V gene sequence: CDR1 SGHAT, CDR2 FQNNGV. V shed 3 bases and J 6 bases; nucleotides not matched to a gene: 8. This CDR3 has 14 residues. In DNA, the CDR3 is TGTGCCAGCAGCTTTAGAAGGGGGCGTAGCGAGCAGTACTTC. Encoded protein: CASSFRRGRSEQYF.

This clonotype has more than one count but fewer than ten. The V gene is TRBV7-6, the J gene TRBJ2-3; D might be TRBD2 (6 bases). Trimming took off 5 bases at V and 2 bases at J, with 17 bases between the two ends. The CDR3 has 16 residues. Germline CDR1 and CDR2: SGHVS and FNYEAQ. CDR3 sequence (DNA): TGTGCCAGCAGCCCGAGCGGTGGGGGGATCACAGATACGCAGTATTTT. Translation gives CASSPSGGGITDTQYF.

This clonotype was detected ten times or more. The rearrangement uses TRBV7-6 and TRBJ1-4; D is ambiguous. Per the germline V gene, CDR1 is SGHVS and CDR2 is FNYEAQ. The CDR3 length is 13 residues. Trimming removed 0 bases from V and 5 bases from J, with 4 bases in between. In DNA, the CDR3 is TGTGCCAGCAGCTTAGCTGGGAATGAAAAACTGTTTTTT. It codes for CASSLAGNEKLFF.